The 9 T cell receptor beta chains below all came from one sample that was sequenced in a study of shared clonotypes between healthy human individuals. Only in-frame clones appear in the TCRdb table, and some are missing; sequencing was by immunoSEQ multiplex PCR. The data show over a million clones, roughly 96% seen once. Sequenced input: naive CD4+ T cells sorted from blood. The sample's subset: CD45RA+ positively selected. These TCRs come from a man aged 25-40 years in good health.

This chain connects TRBV7-8 to TRBJ1-1; D unresolved. V was cut by 4 bases and J by 8 bases, with 23 bases left in between. Germline values: CDR1 SGHVS, CDR2 FQNEAQ. This CDR3 spans 16 amino acids. Written as DNA, the CDR3 is TGTGCCAGCAGCTCTGATCGTTGGGTCTTGAGTATCGAAGCTTTCTTT. This encodes CASSSDRWVLSIEAFF.

The gene calls are TRBV29-1 and TRBJ2-7, with a possible D match to TRBD2 (7 bases). Germline V gene sequence: CDR1 SQVTM, CDR2 ANQGSEA. The CDR3 is made up of 12 amino acids. The CDR3 loop reads CGAAGHSYEQYF. The DNA of the CDR3 is TGCGGTGCAGCGGGACATTCCTACGAGCAGTACTTC.

This rearrangement joins TRBV2 to TRBJ1-4, with D possibly matching TRBD1 (5 bases). V was trimmed by 2 bases and J by 6 bases, leaving 7 bases between them. In germline, CDR1 is SNHLY, CDR2 FYNNEI. The CDR3 covers 13 residues. The CDR3 DNA reads TGTGCCAGCAGTGAAAGCAGGGATGAAAAACTGTTTTTT. Residues: CASSESRDEKLFF.

This chain joins TRBV5-1 and TRBJ1-5, with a possible D match to TRBD1 (5 bases). The germline gives CDR1 SGHRS, CDR2 YFSETQ. The CDR3 is 16 residues long. Trimming took 9 bases from V and 2 from J, leaving 21 bases between them. The DNA for the CDR3 is TGCGCCAACTCCGCCCCGGGGCCGGGCCGCAATCAGCCCCAGCATTTT. Translation: CANSAPGPGRNQPQHF. The full variable domain, in which reference TRBV5-1 and TRBJ1-5 provide the parts outside the CDR3, is KAGVTQTPRYLIKTRGQQVTLSCSPISGHRSVSWYQQTPGQGLQFLFEYFSETQRNKGNFPGRFSGRQFSNSRSEMNVSTLELGDSALYLCANSAPGPGRNQPQHFGDGTRLSIL.

The V gene is TRBV5-4, the J gene TRBJ1-2; the match to TRBD1 covers 7 bases. Unmatched junction bases numbered 5, after V lost 3 bases and J lost 6 bases. Germline V lookup: CDR1 SGHNT, CDR2 YYREEE (reference sequence). The CDR3 has 13 residues. The CDR3 spells CASSYRGLDGYTF. The CDR3 DNA reads TGTGCCAGCAGCTACAGGGGATTAGATGGCTACACCTTC. Full variable domain (remainder filled in from reference TRBV5-4 and TRBJ1-2): ETGVTQSPTHLIKTRGQQVTLRCSSQSGHNTVSWYQQALGQGPQFIFQYYREEENGRGNFPPRFSGLQFPNYSSELNVNALELDDSALYLCASSYRGLDGYTFGSGTRLTVV.

The V gene is TRBV7-9, the J gene TRBJ2-7, with 7 bases that match TRBD1. The CDR3 has 15 residues. Trimming removed 5 bases from V and 3 bases from J; junction bases left unmatched: 10. Per the germline V gene, CDR1 is SEHNR and CDR2 is FQNEAQ (reference sequence). CDR3 nucleotides: TGTGCCAGCAGCAACCTCGGGACAGCCTTCTACGAGCAGTACTTC. Encoded protein: CASSNLGTAFYEQYF.

This chain links TRBV5-1 with TRBJ2-7, with a weak D call TRBD1 (6 bases). CDR3 length: 14 residues. The V and J ends lost 0 bases and 4 bases respectively, with 11 bases between them. Per germline, CDR1 SGHRS and CDR2 YFSETQ. Here the CDR3 reads CASSLDGGRYEQYF. The DNA for the CDR3 is TGCGCCAGCAGCTTGGATGGGGGCAGGTACGAGCAGTACTTC.

On this clone itself: The identical CDR3 is also encoded by other nucleotide sequences in the sample. The rearrangement uses TRBV19 and TRBJ1-5; 7 positions agree with TRBD1. The J segment lost 3 bases and the V segment lost 3 bases, leaving 2 bases of the junction unmatched. CDR1 and CDR2 from the germline V gene are LNHDA and SQIVND (reference sequence). CDR3 length: 14 amino acids. The CDR3 is CASSMGQSNQPQHF. For the CDR3, the DNA is TGTGCCAGTAGTATGGGACAGTCCAATCAGCCCCAGCATTTT.

The rearrangement joins TRBV5-6 to TRBJ1-2; 10 bases are a match to TRBD1. J was trimmed by 6 bases and V by 4 bases; bases with no gene match: 3. The CDR3 extends over 13 amino acids. Germline V gives CDR1 SGHDT, CDR2 YYEEEE. The DNA of the CDR3 is TGTGCCAGCAGCCTGGGACAGGGGAATGGCTACACCTTC. The encoded protein is CASSLGQGNGYTF.